This TCR beta chain stems from a study of cytomegalovirus exposure and HLA in healthy donors. Amplification used 60 Vbeta primers and 13 Jbeta primers. The assay was immunoSEQ multiplex PCR, and TCRdb's table has in-frame clones only and misses some. The sample includes about 120,000 clones, roughly 83% seen only once; the top ten take around 4.3%. The TCR was taken from a young man in good health and CMV-seropositive. Sequenced sample: PBMCs.

The CDR3, as DNA: TGTGCCAGCAGTTCTCTCCGGGGGTCTTATGGCTACACCTTC. Amino acids: CASSSLRGSYGYTF. The rearrangement links TRBV27 to TRBJ1-2; maybe TRBD1 (5 bases). V was pared by 4 bases and J by 5 bases, with 14 bases between. Germline V gives CDR1 MNHEY, CDR2 SMNVEV (reference sequence). CDR3 size: 14 residues.